A single sample gave rise to the 16 T cell receptor beta chains below, sequenced in a study of blood T cell repertoires in COVID-19. Produced via immunoSEQ multiplex PCR; TCRdb's table is partial and in-frame only. This sample has about 170,000 clones, with 86% found just once. Material: peripheral blood. The receptors derive from a woman aged 60-70 years with COVID-19, enrolled during active disease.

This sequence joins TRBV5-5 and TRBJ2-7, with unresolved D. This CDR3 is 14 amino acids long. Germline lookup yields CDR1 SGHKS and CDR2 YYEKEE (reference sequence). V lost 0 bases and J lost 0, with 7 bases in between. The CDR3 loop reads CASSLVVSSYEQYF. In nucleotides, the CDR3 is TGTGCCAGCAGCTTGGTAGTGAGCTCCTACGAGCAGTACTTC.

This clone has just a few counts. V and J are TRBV5-1 and TRBJ1-1, with D perhaps matching TRBD1 (6 bases). The CDR3 has 15 residues. The germline V gene has CDR1 SGHRS and CDR2 YFSETQ. V was trimmed by 4 bases and J by 0 bases, leaving 13 bases between them. CDR3 bases: TGCGCCAGCAGCGGCACAGGGCACCTGAACACTGAAGCTTTCTTT. Translating it yields CASSGTGHLNTEAFF.

The CDR3 sequence: CATSDMGASYLNEQFF. The CDR3 bases are TGTGCCACCAGTGATATGGGGGCCTCTTACCTCAATGAGCAGTTCTTC. V is TRBV24-1 and J is TRBJ2-1; D might be TRBD1 (6 bases). CDR1 and CDR2 (germline): KGHDR, SFDVKD. The CDR3 totals 16 residues. Trimming shortened V by 3 bases and J by 6 bases, and 17 bases separated the two germline ends.

V is TRBV28 and J is TRBJ1-2; D unresolved. Per the germline V gene, CDR1 is MDHEN and CDR2 is SYDVKM. Trimming stripped 2 bases from V and 4 bases from J, with 14 bases between. The CDR3 extends over 15 amino acids. CDR3 coding DNA: TGTGCCAGCAGTTTAGGAGGAACCCGTCGCTATGGCTACACCTTC. It yields the protein CASSLGGTRRYGYTF.

This chain connects TRBV7-8 to TRBJ1-2; 10 nucleotides match TRBD1. The CDR3 extends over 14 amino acids. V shed 7 bases, J shed 3 bases, and the junction held 5 bases outside the gene matches. Looked up from germline, CDR1 is SGHVS and CDR2 is FQNEAQ. Here the CDR3 DNA reads TGTGCCAGCAAAAGGACAGGGGGGGACTATGGCTACACCTTC. Its translation: CASKRTGGDYGYTF.

The genes are TRBV7-6 and TRBJ2-7, with TRBD1 identical over 11 bases. The length of the CDR3 is 15 residues. Looked up from germline, CDR1 is SGHVS and CDR2 is FNYEAQ. V lost 5 bases and J lost 5; bases outside the gene matches: 8. The CDR3 region is CASSPSGQGADEQYF. The CDR3 nucleotides read TGTGCCAGCAGCCCCTCCGGACAGGGGGCGGACGAGCAGTACTTC.

This clone showed up just once. This rearrangement joins TRBV11-3 to TRBJ2-1; D call uncertain. Trimming removed 1 base from V and 5 bases from J, with 12 bases in between. This CDR3 has 15 residues. Germline V gene data show CDR1 as SGHNT and CDR2 as YENEEA. CDR3 bases: TGTGCCAGCAGCTTAGGTCGCGGCACTGACAATGAGCAGTTCTTC. Protein product: CASSLGRGTDNEQFF.

Points on this clone: An end of the junction does not agree with germline; a read error may underlie this. The rearrangement links TRBV3-1 (or the pseudogene TRBV3-2) to TRBJ1-1, with D unresolved. The length of the CDR3 is 13 residues. Per the germline V gene, CDR1 is LGHDT and CDR2 is YNNKEL (reference sequence). This CDR3 reads CASTQTSGSEAFF. CDR3 in DNA: TGTGCCAGCACCCAAACTTCAGGTTCTGAAGCTTTCTTT.

This sequence joins TRBV2 and TRBJ1-2; 9 nucleotides agree with TRBD1. Germline V gene lookup returns CDR1 SNHLY and CDR2 FYNNEI. This CDR3 comprises 15 residues. V was clipped by 6 bases and J by 1 base; unmatched bases: 6. The CDR3 DNA sequence: TGTGCCAGCAGGACGGGACAGGGCTATAACTATGGCTACACCTTC. It encodes CASRTGQGYNYGYTF.

This clone was seen a few times. The CDR3 DNA reads TGTGCCAGCAGTGGTTTGAGGGAGCCATCCTACGAGCAGTACTTC. Its translation is CASSGLREPSYEQYF. The chain has TRBV25-1 and TRBJ2-7; perhaps TRBD2 as D (5 bases). The germline V gene encodes CDR1 MGHDK and CDR2 SYGVNS. This CDR3 contains 15 residues. Trimming stripped 4 bases from V and 1 base from J, with 14 bases between.

This chain links TRBV25-1 with TRBJ2-1; no reliable D call. Trimming took 5 bases from V and 5 from J, leaving 13 bases between them. The length of the CDR3 is 14 residues. Germline V gene sequence: CDR1 MGHDK, CDR2 SYGVNS. This chain's CDR3 is CASSSLGRNNEQFF. CDR3 DNA: TGTGCCAGCAGTTCCCTCGGCAGGAACAATGAGCAGTTCTTC.

This chain uses TRBV11-3 with TRBJ1-1; maybe TRBD1 (5 bases). V was clipped by 5 bases and J by 8 bases, with 9 bases between them. The germline V gene encodes CDR1 SGHNT and CDR2 YENEEA. CDR3 size: 11 residues. The CDR3 loop is CASSLYREAFF. CDR3 coding DNA: TGTGCCAGCAGCCTGTACAGGGAAGCTTTCTTT.

The rearrangement links TRBV7-9 to TRBJ2-7; no clear D. The germline gives CDR1 SEHNR, CDR2 FQNEAQ (reference sequence). Trimming cost V 0 bases and J 4 bases, with 16 bases left between them. The CDR3 length is 16 residues. CDR3 sequence (DNA): TGTGCCAGCAGCTTAGCGCTAAGTAGTGGAGTATACGAGCAGTACTTC. Protein product: CASSLALSSGVYEQYF.

J is TRBJ2-7 and V is TRBV5-1; TRBD2 is a possible D gene (5 bases). Trimming left V 4 bases short and J 0 bases short, with 14 bases between. Per germline, CDR1 SGHRS and CDR2 YFSETQ. The CDR3 has 15 amino acids. The CDR3 nucleotides read TGCGCCAGCAGCACCGGATTGGGGAGCTCCTACGAGCAGTACTTC. Its protein product is CASSTGLGSSYEQYF.

The chain recombines TRBV7-2 with TRBJ1-2; 8 bases align to TRBD1. The junction had 8 bases not matched to a gene; V was cut back by 1 base and J by 1 base. CDR3 length equals 17 residues. The germline V gene has CDR1 SGHTA and CDR2 FQGNSA. As DNA, the CDR3 is TGTGCCAGCAGCTTAGATGCCAGGGGGCTGAATAACTATGGCTACACCTTC. Its protein product is CASSLDARGLNNYGYTF.

This chain uses TRBV6-1 with TRBJ1-4; TRBD1 matches at 9 bases. This CDR3 is 16 amino acids long. CDR1 is MNHNS and CDR2 is SASEGT in the germline V gene. V lost 3 bases, J lost 8 bases, and 10 bases stayed unmatched. The CDR3 DNA follows: TGTGCCAGCAGTGACAGTAGAGGGACAGGGAGAGAAAAACTGTTTTTT. Translating gives CASSDSRGTGREKLFF.